The 8 T cell receptor beta chains in this list originate from one sample, sequenced in a study of PD-1 blockade in classical Hodgkin lymphoma. Time point given: cycle 4 day 1 (C4D1), after more than five weeks of nivolumab. Every patient had relapsed following autologous stem cell transplantation, and cohorts differed in brentuximab vedotin exposure. Produced via immunoSEQ multiplex PCR; TCRdb's table is partial and in-frame only. The table records around 90,000 clones, approximately 78% of them present only once. The starting material was peripheral blood mononuclear cells (PBMCs), obtained before the fourth cycle of nivolumab. The receptors stem from a human donor with classical Hodgkin lymphoma.

CDR3 coding DNA: TGTGCCAGCAGTCGCGGCGGGTGGGGTAGCGGGAGCTCAGATACGCAGTATTTT. Translating gives CASSRGGWGSGSSDTQYF. The chain joins TRBV28 to TRBJ2-3; 9 bases match TRBD2. Germline V lookup: CDR1 MDHEN, CDR2 SYDVKM. J lost 4 bases, V lost 5 bases, and 16 bases had no gene match. CDR3 length: 18 amino acids.

The CDR3 sequence: CAISGSTGAGNTIYF. CDR3 nucleotides: TGTGCCATCAGTGGTTCGACAGGGGCTGGAAACACCATATATTTT. The rearrangement joins TRBV10-3 to TRBJ1-3, with 8 bases matching TRBD1. CDR1 and CDR2 from the germline V gene are ENHRY and SYGVKD. The CDR3 is 15 amino acids. Trimming at V came to 4 bases and at J to 2 bases, leaving 4 bases not matched to a gene.

CDR3 region: CASRKQGDSNQPQHF. CDR3 bases: TGTGCCAGCAGGAAACAGGGGGATAGCAATCAGCCCCAGCATTTT. V and J are TRBV6-6 and TRBJ1-5; TRBD1 agrees at 8 bases. Germline values: CDR1 MNHNY, CDR2 SVGAGI (reference sequence). J gave up 0 bases and V 6 bases, and 4 bases lay outside the gene matches. The CDR3 is made up of 15 amino acids.

This sequence joins TRBV7-2 and TRBJ1-5; 9 positions match TRBD1. Trimming cost V 5 bases and J 4 bases; bases outside gene matches: 6. This CDR3 has 15 residues. CDR1 and CDR2 from the germline V gene are SGHTA and FQGNSA. Here the CDR3 DNA reads TGTGCCAGCAGCCGACAGGGGGGAAGTAATCAGCCCCAGCATTTT. Its translation: CASSRQGGSNQPQHF.

This chain connects TRBV4-2 to TRBJ2-3, with a weak D call TRBD2 (7 bases). The V gene lost 0 bases and the J gene lost 5 bases, with 15 bases spanning the gap. The CDR3 has 16 amino acids. Germline V gene data show CDR1 as LGHNA and CDR2 as YNFKEQ. The CDR3 nucleotides read TGTGCCAGCAGCCAAGATACTACGGGGGGCAGAGATACGCAGTATTTT. Translating it yields CASSQDTTGGRDTQYF.

V is TRBV23-1 and J is TRBJ1-1; TRBD1 aligns across 7 bases. TRBV23-1 is an ORF, and what it does is uncertain. This CDR3 region has 17 residues. The trim removed 6 bases at V and 1 base at J, leaving 14 bases unmatched. Here the CDR3 reads CASRPDAPGQRNTEAFF. The CDR3 nucleotides are TGCGCCAGCAGGCCAGACGCGCCGGGACAGAGGAACACTGAAGCTTTCTTT.

The V call is TRBV9, the J call TRBJ2-2; unclear D gene. CDR1 and CDR2 (germline): SGDLS, YYNGEE. The CDR3 spans 12 residues. With 5 bases removed from V and 1 base from J, the gap between germline ends came to 3 bases. The CDR3 loop reads CASSVNTGELFF. For the CDR3, the DNA is TGTGCCAGCAGTGTGAACACCGGGGAGCTGTTTTTT.

This chain joins TRBV6-6 and TRBJ1-5; TRBD1 is a possible D gene (6 bases). V shed 8 bases and J shed 3 bases, with 17 bases lying between them. The CDR3 sequence is 15 residues long. In germline, CDR1 is MNHNY, CDR2 SVGAGI (reference sequence). The CDR3 bases are TGTGCCAGCGGACTCCGGGACACCTTCAATCAGCCCCAGCATTTT. It specifies CASGLRDTFNQPQHF.